The TCR beta chain under discussion was sequenced for a study of blood T cell repertoires in COVID-19. Study details: Samples of COVID-19 (acute and convalescent) were obtained from the United States, Italy and Spain. PBMCs, B-cell-depleted T cells, or T cells were the source of the cDNA or gDNA that made up the material.

As originally analysed: Amplifying reference gene primers gave estimates of nucleated cell counts. TCRdb's table, derived via immunoSEQ multiplex PCR, lists solely in-frame clones and lacks some. The V and J calls and clone size come from that table; D and trimming were worked out from the DNA. This table holds about 220,000 clones, roughly 85% found once. V lost 4 bases and J lost 7; bases outside the gene matches: 1. The CDR3 has 12 residues. Germline V gene sequence: CDR1 LGHDT, CDR2 YNNKEL (reference sequence). This sequence joins TRBV3-1 (or the pseudogene TRBV3-2) and TRBJ1-2, with 9 bases fitting TRBD1. The sequenced sample consisted of peripheral blood. The receptor was isolated from a man aged 25-40 years who had recovered from COVID-19. CDR3 DNA: TGTGCCAGCAGCCCGACAGGGGGTGGCTACACCTTC. This gives the protein CASSPTGGGYTF.